These T cell receptor beta chains were read from a single sample in a study of OX40 agonist ivuxolimab in advanced cancers. Repertoires were generated with immunoSEQ multiplex PCR, while TCRdb's copy carries only in-frame clones and drops some. Found here are some 84,000 clones, around 92% of them singletons; the top ten hold roughly 9%. Sequencing was performed on CD4+ or CD8+ T cells sorted from blood, taken in a trial of the OX40 agonist ivuxolimab. The receptor source for this set is an adult with an advanced solid tumor such as melanoma, head and neck, liver or kidney cancer. CDR3s include the opening cysteine and the closing phenylalanine or tryptophan. Clone size appears in some rows only: once, few, many, or a class for an expanded clone.

cdr3_aa,clone_size,cdr3_length,v_call
CASSGGLPAYEQYF,NA,14,TRBV13
CASSLGPYSYEQYF,NA,14,TRBV7-2
CASSWQGGNTEAFF,NA,14,TRBV27
CASSQSGTYEQYF,once,13,TRBV10-2
CASSQLPGQVAKNIQYF,NA,17,TRBV7-9
CASRIQGAVRANQPQHF,NA,17,TRBV5-8
CASRLGDTEAFF,few,12,TRBV10-3
CASSTWTSAVTDTQYF,NA,16,TRBV7-2
CASSLNQGTEAFF,NA,13,TRBV7-6
CASSKSPARTGPTDTQYF,NA,18,TRBV21-1
CASSLVGQVLYGYTF,NA,15,TRBV11-2
CASYSRTGQAGGYTF,NA,15,TRBV13
CATSRETGELFF,NA,12,TRBV15
CASSEAGGSGNTIYF,NA,15,TRBV6-1
CASSQVSRGGTEAFF,NA,15,TRBV4-1
CASSVGHTYEQYF,once,13,TRBV5-8
CASSRKGGYEQYF,once,13,TRBV4-1
CASSPPGETQYF,once,12,TRBV18
CASSWAGDYEQYF,NA,13,TRBV27
CAWSPGTYEKLFF,NA,13,TRBV30
CASSPRGGGAIYEQFF,NA,16,TRBV7-8
CASSQLLNGEEETQYF,NA,16,TRBV4-3
CASSLANRDPNEKLFF,NA,16,TRBV7-6
CASSIDPGEGNQPQHF,NA,16,TRBV19
CASSPVGVAEQFF,NA,13,TRBV5-1
CASSSRRDAVRYNEQFF,NA,17,TRBV14
CASSGPLRAGGYGYTF,NA,16,TRBV2
CASSLVASGGLSYEQYF,NA,17,TRBV7-8
CASSPTGIETQYF,NA,13,TRBV5-6
CASSVSGQGAYEQYF,NA,15,TRBV9